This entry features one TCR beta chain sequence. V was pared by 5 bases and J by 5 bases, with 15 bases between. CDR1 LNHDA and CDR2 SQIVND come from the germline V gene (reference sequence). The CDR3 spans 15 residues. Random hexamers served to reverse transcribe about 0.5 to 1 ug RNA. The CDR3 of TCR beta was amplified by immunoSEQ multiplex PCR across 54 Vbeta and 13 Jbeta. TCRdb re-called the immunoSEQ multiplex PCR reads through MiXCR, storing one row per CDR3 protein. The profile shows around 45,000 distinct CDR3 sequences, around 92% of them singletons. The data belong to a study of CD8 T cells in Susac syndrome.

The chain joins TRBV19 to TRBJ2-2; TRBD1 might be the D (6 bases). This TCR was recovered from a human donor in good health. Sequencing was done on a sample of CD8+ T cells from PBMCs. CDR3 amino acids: CASSPYEGVTGELFF. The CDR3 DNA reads TGTGCCAGTAGTCCATATGAGGGGGTAACCGGGGAGCTGTTTTTT.